Sequencing of this T cell receptor beta chain was carried out in a study of OX40 agonist ivuxolimab in advanced cancers. Across the study: Prior therapy, whether anti-PD-1, anti-PD-L1 or anti-CTLA-4, was allowed, and about 39% had some.

Germline values: CDR1 LNHDA, CDR2 SQIVND (reference sequence). This CDR3 spans 15 amino acids. Trimming took 6 bases from V and 7 from J; bases not matched to a gene: 9. The study's findings and limits: Expanded clones were, on average, more numerous among CD8+ T cells than CD4+. Partial responders at 0.1-3.0 mg/kg had among the lowest clonal expansion. Low normalized clonal expansion also occurred in some nonresponding patients.

TCRdb keeps only in-frame clones here, not all; method: immunoSEQ multiplex PCR. The data show about 70,000 clones, about four fifths seen once. About this clone: What it binds is unknown.

Sequencing used CD4+ or CD8+ T cells sorted from blood, obtained in a trial of the OX40 agonist ivuxolimab. This chain connects TRBV19 to TRBJ1-6, with TRBD1 matching 7 bases. This TCR derives from an adult with an advanced solid tumor such as melanoma, head and neck, liver or kidney cancer. CDR3 sequence: CASRGQHGKNSPLHF. In DNA, the CDR3 is TGTGCCAGTAGGGGACAGCATGGTAAAAATTCACCCCTCCACTTT.